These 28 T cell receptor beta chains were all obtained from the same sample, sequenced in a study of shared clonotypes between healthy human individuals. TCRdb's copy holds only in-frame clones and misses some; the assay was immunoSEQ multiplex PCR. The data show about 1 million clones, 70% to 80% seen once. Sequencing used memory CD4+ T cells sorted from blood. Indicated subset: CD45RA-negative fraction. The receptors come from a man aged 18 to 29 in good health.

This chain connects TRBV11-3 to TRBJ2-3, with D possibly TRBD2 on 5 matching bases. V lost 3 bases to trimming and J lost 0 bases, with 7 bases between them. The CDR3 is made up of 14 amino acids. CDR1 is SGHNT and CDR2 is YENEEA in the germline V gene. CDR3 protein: CASSLDFSTDTQYF. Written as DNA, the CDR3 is TGTGCCAGCAGCTTGGACTTTAGCACAGATACGCAGTATTTT.

CDR3 sequence (DNA): TGTGCCACCAGCAGAGTTCAGGGGAAGGGTACCGGGGAGCTGTTTTTT. Translated: CATSRVQGKGTGELFF. This chain uses TRBV15 with TRBJ2-2; weak D call: TRBD1 (6 bases). The CDR3 extends over 16 amino acids. Trimming cost V 1 base and J 5 bases, with 14 bases left between them. Germline-derived CDR1 and CDR2 are LNHNV and YYDKDF (reference sequence).

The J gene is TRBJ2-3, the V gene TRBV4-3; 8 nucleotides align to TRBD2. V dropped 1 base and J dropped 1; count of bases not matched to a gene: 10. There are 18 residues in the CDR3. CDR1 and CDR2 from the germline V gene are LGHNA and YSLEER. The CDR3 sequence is CASSQVHGGGQGTDTQYF. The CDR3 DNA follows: TGCGCCAGCAGCCAAGTTCATGGCGGGGGGCAGGGCACAGATACGCAGTATTTT.

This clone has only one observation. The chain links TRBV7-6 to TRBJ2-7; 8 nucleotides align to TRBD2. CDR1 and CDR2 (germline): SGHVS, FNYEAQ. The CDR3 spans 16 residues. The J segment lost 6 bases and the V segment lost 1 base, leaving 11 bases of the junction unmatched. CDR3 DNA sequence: TGTGCCAGCAGCTTAGTGCCGGGGGGGCCCGGGAGCGAGCAGTACTTC. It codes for CASSLVPGGPGSEQYF.

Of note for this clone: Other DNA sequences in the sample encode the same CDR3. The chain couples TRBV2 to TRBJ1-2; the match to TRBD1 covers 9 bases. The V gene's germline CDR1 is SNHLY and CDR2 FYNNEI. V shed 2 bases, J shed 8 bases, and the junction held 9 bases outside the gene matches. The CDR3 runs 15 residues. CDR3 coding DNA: TGTGCCAGCAGTGAACCGGGACAGGGTTATAAGGGCTACACCTTC. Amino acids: CASSEPGQGYKGYTF.

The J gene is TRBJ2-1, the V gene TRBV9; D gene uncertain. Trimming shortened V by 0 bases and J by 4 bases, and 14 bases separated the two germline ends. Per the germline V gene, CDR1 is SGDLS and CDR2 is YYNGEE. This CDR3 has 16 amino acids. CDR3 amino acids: CASSVELRVGYNEQFF. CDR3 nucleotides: TGTGCCAGCAGCGTAGAACTAAGAGTGGGTTACAATGAGCAGTTCTTC.

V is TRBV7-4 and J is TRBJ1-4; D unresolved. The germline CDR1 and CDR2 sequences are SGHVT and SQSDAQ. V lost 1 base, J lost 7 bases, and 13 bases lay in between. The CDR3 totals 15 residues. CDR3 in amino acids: CASSLVRKSCEKLFF. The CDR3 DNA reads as TGTGCCAGCAGCTTAGTAAGGAAGAGTTGTGAAAAACTGTTTTTT.

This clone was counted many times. This chain's CDR3 is CASSQDLWQGATDTQYF. For the CDR3, the DNA is TGCGCCAGCAGCCAAGATCTGTGGCAGGGGGCCACAGATACGCAGTATTTT. This chain joins TRBV4-1 and TRBJ2-3, with 8 bases aligning to TRBD1. CDR1 is MGHRA and CDR2 is YSYEKL in the germline V gene. The trim removed 0 bases at V and 2 bases at J, leaving 7 bases unmatched. The CDR3 contains 17 residues.

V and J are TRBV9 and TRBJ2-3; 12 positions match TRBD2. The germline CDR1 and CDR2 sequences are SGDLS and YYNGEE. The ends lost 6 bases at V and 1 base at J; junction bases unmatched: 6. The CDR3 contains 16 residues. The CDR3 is CASTPLAGGGTDTQYF. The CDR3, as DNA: TGTGCCAGCACCCCCCTAGCGGGGGGGGGCACAGATACGCAGTATTTT.

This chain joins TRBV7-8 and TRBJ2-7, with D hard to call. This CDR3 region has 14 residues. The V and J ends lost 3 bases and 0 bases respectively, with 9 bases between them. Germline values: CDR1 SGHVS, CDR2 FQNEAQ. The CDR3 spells CASSFGYSSYEQYF. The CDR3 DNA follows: TGTGCCAGCAGCTTCGGCTATTCCTCCTACGAGCAGTACTTC.

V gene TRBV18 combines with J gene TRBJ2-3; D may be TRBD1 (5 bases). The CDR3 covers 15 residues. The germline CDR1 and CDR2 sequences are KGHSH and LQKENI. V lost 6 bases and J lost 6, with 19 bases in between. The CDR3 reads CASSPSAPPGDTQYF. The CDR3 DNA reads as TGTGCCAGCTCGCCCTCCGCCCCCCCAGGGGATACGCAGTATTTT.

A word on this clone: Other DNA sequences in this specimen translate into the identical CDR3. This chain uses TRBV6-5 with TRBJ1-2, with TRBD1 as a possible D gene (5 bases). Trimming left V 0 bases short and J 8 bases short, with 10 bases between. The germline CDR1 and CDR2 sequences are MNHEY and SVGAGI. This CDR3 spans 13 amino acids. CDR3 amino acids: CASSYSGARGYTF. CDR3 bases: TGTGCCAGCAGTTACTCTGGGGCGCGGGGCTACACCTTC.

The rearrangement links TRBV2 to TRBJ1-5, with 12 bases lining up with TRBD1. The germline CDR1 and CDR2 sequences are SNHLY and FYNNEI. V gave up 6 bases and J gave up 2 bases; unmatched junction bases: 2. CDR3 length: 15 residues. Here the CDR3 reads CASSGTGGGNQPQHF. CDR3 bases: TGTGCCAGCAGCGGGACAGGGGGCGGCAATCAGCCCCAGCATTTT. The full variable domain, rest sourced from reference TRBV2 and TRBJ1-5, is EPEVTQTPSHQVTQMGQEVILRCVPISNHLYFYWYRQILGQKVEFLVSFYNNEISEKSEIFDDQFSVERPDGSNFTLKIRSTKLEDSAMYFCASSGTGGGNQPQHFGDGTRLSIL.

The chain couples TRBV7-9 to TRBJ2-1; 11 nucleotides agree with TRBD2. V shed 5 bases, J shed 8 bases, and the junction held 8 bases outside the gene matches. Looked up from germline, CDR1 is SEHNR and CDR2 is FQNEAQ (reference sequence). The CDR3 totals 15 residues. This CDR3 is CASSLTSGGNDEQFF. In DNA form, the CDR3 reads TGTGCCAGCAGCCTAACTAGCGGGGGAAACGATGAGCAGTTCTTC.

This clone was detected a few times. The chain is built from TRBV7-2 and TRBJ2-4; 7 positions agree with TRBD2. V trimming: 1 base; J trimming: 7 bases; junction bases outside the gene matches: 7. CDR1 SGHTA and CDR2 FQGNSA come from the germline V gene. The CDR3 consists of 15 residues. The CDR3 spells CASSLGGGPRNIQYF. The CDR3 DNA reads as TGTGCCAGCAGCTTAGGGGGAGGGCCCAGGAACATTCAGTACTTC.

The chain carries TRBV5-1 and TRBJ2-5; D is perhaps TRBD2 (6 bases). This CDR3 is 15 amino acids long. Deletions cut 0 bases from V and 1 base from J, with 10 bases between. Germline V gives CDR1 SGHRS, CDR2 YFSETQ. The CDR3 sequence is CASSLEAGFQETQYF. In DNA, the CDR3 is TGCGCCAGCAGCTTGGAGGCGGGGTTCCAAGAGACCCAGTACTTC.

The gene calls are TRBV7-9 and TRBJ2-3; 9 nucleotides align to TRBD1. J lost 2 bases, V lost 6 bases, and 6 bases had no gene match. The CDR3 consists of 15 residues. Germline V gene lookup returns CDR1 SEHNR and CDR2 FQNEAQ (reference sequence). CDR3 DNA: TGTGCCAGCAGTGAGGGGGACAGGGTCACAGATACGCAGTATTTT. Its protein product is CASSEGDRVTDTQYF. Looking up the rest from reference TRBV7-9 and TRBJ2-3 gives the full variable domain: DTGVSQNPRHKITKRGQNVTFRCDPISEHNRLYWYRQTLGQGPEFLTYFQNEAQLEKSRLLSDRFSAERPKGSFSTLEIQRTEQGDSAMYLCASSEGDRVTDTQYFGPGTRLTVL.

CDR3: CASSLDSGSTGELFF. CDR3 DNA: TGTGCCAGCAGCTTAGATAGCGGGTCCACCGGGGAGCTGTTTTTT. The rearrangement uses TRBV7-2 and TRBJ2-2; TRBD2 agrees at 7 bases. The CDR3 covers 15 residues. Germline V gene sequence: CDR1 SGHTA, CDR2 FQGNSA. V gave up 1 base and J gave up 4 bases; unmatched junction bases: 3.

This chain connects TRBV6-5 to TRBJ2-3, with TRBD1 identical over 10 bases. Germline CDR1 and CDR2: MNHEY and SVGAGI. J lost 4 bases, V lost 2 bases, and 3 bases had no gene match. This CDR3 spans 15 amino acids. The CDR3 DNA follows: TGTGCCAGCAGTTACGGGGGGACAGGGGCAGATACGCAGTATTTT. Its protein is CASSYGGTGADTQYF.

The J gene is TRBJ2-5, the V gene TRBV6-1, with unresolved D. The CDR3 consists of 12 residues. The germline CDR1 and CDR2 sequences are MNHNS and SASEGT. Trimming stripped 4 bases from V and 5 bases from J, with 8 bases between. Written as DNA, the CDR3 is TGTGCCAGCAGTGGGGGTAGGGAGACCCAGTACTTC. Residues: CASSGGRETQYF.

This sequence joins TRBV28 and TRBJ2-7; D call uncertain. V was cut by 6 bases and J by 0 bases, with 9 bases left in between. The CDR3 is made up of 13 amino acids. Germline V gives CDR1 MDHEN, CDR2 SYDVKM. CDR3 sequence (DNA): TGTGCCAGCAGCCCCCCCAGCTCCTACGAGCAGTACTTC. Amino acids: CASSPPSSYEQYF. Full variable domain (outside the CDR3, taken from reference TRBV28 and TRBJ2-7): DVKVTQSSRYLVKRTGEKVFLECVQDMDHENMFWYRQDPGLGLRLIYFSYDVKMKEKGDIPEGYSVSREKKERFSLILESASTNQTSMYLCASSPPSSYEQYFGPGTRLTVT.

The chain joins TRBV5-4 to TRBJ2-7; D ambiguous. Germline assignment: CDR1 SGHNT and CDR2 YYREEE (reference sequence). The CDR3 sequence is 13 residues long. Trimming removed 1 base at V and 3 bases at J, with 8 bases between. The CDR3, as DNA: TGTGCCAGCAGCTTGCCAGACCGCTACGAGCAGTACTTC. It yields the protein CASSLPDRYEQYF.

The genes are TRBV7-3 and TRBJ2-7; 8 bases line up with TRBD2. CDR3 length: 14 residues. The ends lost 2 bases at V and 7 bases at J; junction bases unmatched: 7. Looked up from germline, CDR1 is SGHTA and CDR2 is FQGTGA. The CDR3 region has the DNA TGTGCCAGCAGCTTAGGAGCGGGGGCGCGGGAGCAGTACTTC. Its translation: CASSLGAGAREQYF.

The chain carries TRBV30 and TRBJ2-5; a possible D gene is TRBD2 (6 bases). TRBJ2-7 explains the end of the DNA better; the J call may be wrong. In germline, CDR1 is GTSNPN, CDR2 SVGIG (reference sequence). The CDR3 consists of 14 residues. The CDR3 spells CAWRVSGIGYEQYF. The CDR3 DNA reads TGTGCCTGGAGGGTTAGCGGTATAGGCTACGAGCAGTACTTC.

CDR3 coding DNA: TGTGCCAGCAGCGCCCGTTTGGAGGGGGAAGCCTACAATGAGCAGTTCTTC. As protein: CASSARLEGEAYNEQFF. The chain carries TRBV9 and TRBJ2-1, with D tentatively TRBD1 or TRBD2 (6 bases each). Germline loops: CDR1 SGDLS, CDR2 YYNGEE. Trimming stripped 3 bases from V and 2 bases from J, with 18 bases between. The CDR3 spans 17 residues.

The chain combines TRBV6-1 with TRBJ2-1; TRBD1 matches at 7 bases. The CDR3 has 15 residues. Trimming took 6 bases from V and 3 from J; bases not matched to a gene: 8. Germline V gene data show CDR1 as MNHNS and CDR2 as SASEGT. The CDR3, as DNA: TGTGCCAGCAGCTGGGGACAGCAAATCTACAATGAGCAGTTCTTC. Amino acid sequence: CASSWGQQIYNEQFF.

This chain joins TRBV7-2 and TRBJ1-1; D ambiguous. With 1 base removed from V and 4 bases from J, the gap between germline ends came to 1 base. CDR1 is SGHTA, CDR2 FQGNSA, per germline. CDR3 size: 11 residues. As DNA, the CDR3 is TGTGCCAGCAGCTTAGGCACTGAAGCTTTCTTT. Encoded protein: CASSLGTEAFF.

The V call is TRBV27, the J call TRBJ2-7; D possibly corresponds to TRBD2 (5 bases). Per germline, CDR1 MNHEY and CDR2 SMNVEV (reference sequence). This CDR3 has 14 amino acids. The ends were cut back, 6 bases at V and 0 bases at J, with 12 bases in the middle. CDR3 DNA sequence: TGTGCCAGCAGCCCTGCTGGACTCTCCTACGAGCAGTACTTC. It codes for CASSPAGLSYEQYF.